This T cell receptor beta chain was identified in a study of T cells in localized non-small cell lung cancer. The V and J ends lost 4 bases and 4 bases respectively, with 13 bases between them. The CDR3 is 14 residues long. Germline V gene data show CDR1 as SGHTA and CDR2 as FQGNSA. Only in-frame clones appear in the TCRdb table, and some are missing; sequencing was by immunoSEQ multiplex PCR. The sample comprises roughly 26,000 clones, about nine tenths of which are singletons, and over 12% rests with the top ten. The chain is built from TRBV7-2 and TRBJ1-1; D is possibly TRBD1 (6 bases). This specimen was peripheral blood, taken before any cancer treatment. This TCR came from a female donor aged 60 or older with stage II squamous cell lung carcinoma. The CDR3 coding sequence is TGTGCCAGCAGCTCACTAGGGGGTTCCACTGAAGCTTTCTTT. It codes for CASSSLGGSTEAFF.